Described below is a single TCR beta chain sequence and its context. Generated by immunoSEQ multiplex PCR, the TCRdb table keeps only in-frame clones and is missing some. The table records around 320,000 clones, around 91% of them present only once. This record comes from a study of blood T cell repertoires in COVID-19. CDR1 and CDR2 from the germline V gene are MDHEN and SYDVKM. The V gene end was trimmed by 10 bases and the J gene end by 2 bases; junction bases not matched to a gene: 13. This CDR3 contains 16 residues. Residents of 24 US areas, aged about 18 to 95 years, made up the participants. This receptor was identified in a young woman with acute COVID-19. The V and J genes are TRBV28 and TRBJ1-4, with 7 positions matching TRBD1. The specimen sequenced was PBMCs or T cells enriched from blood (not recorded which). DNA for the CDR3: TGTGCCATCCCGACAGGACCCAGGGGGACTAATGAAAAACTGTTTTTT. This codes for CAIPTGPRGTNEKLFF.